These 30 T cell receptor beta chains came from one sample sequenced in a study of blood T cell repertoires in COVID-19. The repertoire was sequenced with immunoSEQ multiplex PCR; TCRdb's copy has only in-frame clones and lacks some. The data show approximately 130,000 clones, with roughly 71% seen just once and about a fifth held by the top ten. Sequencing input: peripheral blood. All receptors come from a man at least 80 years old with acute or convalescent COVID-19.

The DNA of the CDR3 is TGTGCCAGCAGCCAAGTCCCCGGGGGGAGCTCCTACGAGCAGTACTTC. Its protein product is CASSQVPGGSSYEQYF. The chain combines TRBV3-1 (or the pseudogene TRBV3-2) with TRBJ2-7; 7 nucleotides align to TRBD2. This CDR3 comprises 16 residues. Germline CDR1 reads LGHDT; CDR2 reads YNNKEL (reference sequence). The trim removed 1 base at V and 0 bases at J, leaving 6 bases unmatched.

This chain uses TRBV5-4 with TRBJ2-7; D is possibly TRBD1 (6 bases). The CDR3 totals 14 residues. Between the trimmed V and J ends, which lost 3 bases and 4 bases, there was a span of 14 bases. Germline V gives CDR1 SGHNT, CDR2 YYREEE (reference sequence). The CDR3 loop is CASSSQGQIYEQYF. CDR3 nucleotide sequence: TGTGCCAGCAGCTCACAAGGACAGATTTACGAGCAGTACTTC.

The chain carries TRBV4-3 and TRBJ1-6, with D maybe TRBD1 (6 bases). The CDR3 totals 17 residues. Germline-derived CDR1 and CDR2 are LGHNA and YSLEER. V was pared by 0 bases and J by 1 base, with 10 bases between. This CDR3 reads CASSQEQGGSYNSPLHF. CDR3 DNA: TGCGCCAGCAGCCAAGAACAGGGTGGATCCTATAATTCACCCCTCCACTTT.

The chain is built from TRBV10-1 and TRBJ1-4; D is unclear. V lost 4 bases to trimming and J lost 8 bases, with 8 bases between them. There are 12 residues in the CDR3. CDR1 and CDR2 (germline): WNHNN, SYGVQD (reference sequence). The CDR3 bases are TGCGCCAGCAGTGGAGAGTGGGAAAAACTGTTTTTT. Translated: CASSGEWEKLFF.

The genes are TRBV4-2 and TRBJ2-3, with TRBD2 matching 7 bases. This CDR3 comprises 16 residues. The V gene's germline CDR1 is LGHNA and CDR2 YNFKEQ. With V trimmed by 3 bases and J by 5 bases, 11 bases remained unmatched. The CDR3 DNA reads TGTGCCAGCAGCCAGCGGTACGGGAGCGGGGAAGATACGCAGTATTTT. Residues: CASSQRYGSGEDTQYF.

The V gene is TRBV6-2 or TRBV6-3, the J gene TRBJ1-1; 7 nucleotides line up with TRBD1. The germline V gene encodes CDR1 MNHEY and CDR2 SVGEGT. V lost 5 bases to trimming and J lost 1 base; unmatched junction nucleotides: 4. The length of the CDR3 is 14 residues. CDR3 coding DNA: TGTGCCAGCAGTAAGGGGGCTGGGAACACTGAAGCTTTCTTT. Protein: CASSKGAGNTEAFF.

This chain joins TRBV3-1 (or the pseudogene TRBV3-2) and TRBJ2-2; D is uncertain. V was cut by 2 bases and J by 0 bases, with 10 bases left in between. Germline lookup yields CDR1 LGHDT and CDR2 YNNKEL (reference sequence). CDR3 length: 16 amino acids. The CDR3 DNA sequence: TGTGCCAGCAGCCAAAGTATCCAGACGAACACCGGGGAGCTGTTTTTT. Translated, it gives CASSQSIQTNTGELFF.

This clone was seen only a few times. The chain uses TRBV18 and TRBJ1-5; TRBD1 matches 12 bases. CDR1 is KGHSH, CDR2 LQKENI, per germline. V shed 5 bases and J 6 bases; nucleotides not matched to a gene: 5. The CDR3 contains 15 residues. CDR3 protein: CASSSGQGAGQPQHF. The CDR3 bases are TGTGCCAGCTCATCGGGACAGGGGGCTGGTCAGCCCCAGCATTTT.

V is TRBV2 and J is TRBJ2-6, with D unclear. From germline, CDR1 is SNHLY and CDR2 FYNNEI. The V end lost 9 bases, the J end lost 3 bases, and 15 bases lay between the germline ends. This CDR3 is 15 amino acids long. CDR3 in DNA: TGTGCCAGTCACAGAACGGTCTATGGGGCCAACGTCCTGACTTTC. Translating it yields CASHRTVYGANVLTF.

Turning to this clone: Different DNA sequences within this sample yield the same CDR3. The V call is TRBV5-4, the J call TRBJ2-5; possible D gene TRBD1, 5 bases. Germline-derived CDR1 and CDR2 are SGHNT and YYREEE (reference sequence). The CDR3 totals 13 residues. The ends were cut back, 7 bases at V and 2 bases at J, with 12 bases in the middle. The CDR3 is CASSSRGQETQYF. The DNA for the CDR3 is TGTGCCAGCTCCTCTAGGGGACAAGAGACCCAGTACTTC.

This chain joins TRBV4-3 and TRBJ2-1, with D perhaps TRBD2 (5 bases). This CDR3 spans 16 amino acids. V shed 3 bases and J shed 12 bases, with 24 bases lying between them. CDR1 LGHNA and CDR2 YSLEER come from the germline V gene. CDR3 sequence: CASSQEPGKAFSGQFF. The DNA of the CDR3 is TGCGCCAGCAGCCAGGAGCCCGGGAAGGCTTTCTCCGGGCAGTTCTTC.

The chain's CDR3 is CAISVGREANEQFF. Here the CDR3 DNA reads TGTGCCATCAGTGTTGGCAGGGAGGCAAACGAGCAGTTCTTC. The chain couples TRBV10-3 to TRBJ2-1; D possibly corresponds to TRBD2 (6 bases). The CDR3 sequence is 14 residues long. Germline CDR1 and CDR2: ENHRY and SYGVKD. The V gene lost 4 bases and the J gene lost 10 bases, with 17 bases spanning the gap.

The chain employs TRBV28 and TRBJ2-5; D gene ambiguous. V lost 5 bases and J 2 bases, leaving 9 bases between the germline ends. CDR1 MDHEN and CDR2 SYDVKM come from the germline V gene. This CDR3 has 13 residues. The CDR3 protein is CASSGHPQETQYF. In DNA, the CDR3 is TGTGCCAGCAGTGGGCATCCTCAAGAGACCCAGTACTTC.

This clone was recorded once. This rearrangement joins TRBV7-9 to TRBJ1-2, with a possible D match to TRBD1 (6 bases). Germline CDR1 SEHNR, CDR2 FQNEAQ (reference sequence). Deletions cut 2 bases from V and 2 bases from J, with 9 bases between. The CDR3 spans 14 residues. DNA for the CDR3: TGTGCCAGCAGCTTAAGCACAGGGAACTATGGCTACACCTTC. It codes for CASSLSTGNYGYTF.

The chain joins TRBV7-8 to TRBJ1-1; no clear D gene. V lost 2 bases to trimming and J lost 4 bases, with 8 bases between them. Germline loops: CDR1 SGHVS, CDR2 FQNEAQ. The CDR3 is made up of 13 amino acids. CDR3: CASSLRRLTEAFF. Here the CDR3 DNA reads TGTGCCAGCAGCTTACGGCGGCTCACTGAAGCTTTCTTT.

The rearrangement joins TRBV7-6 to TRBJ1-6; 8 nucleotides match TRBD1. Germline lookup yields CDR1 SGHVS and CDR2 FNYEAQ. The CDR3 has 17 amino acids. V lost 5 bases to trimming and J lost 0 bases; unmatched junction nucleotides: 6. CDR3 amino acids: CASSPTGVSSYNSPLHF. CDR3 DNA sequence: TGTGCCAGCAGCCCGACAGGGGTCAGCTCCTATAATTCACCCCTCCACTTT.

In this sample, this clone turned up once. The V gene is TRBV18, the J gene TRBJ2-1; D is undetermined. The CDR3 length is 13 residues. CDR1 and CDR2 from the germline V gene are KGHSH and LQKENI. Trimming stripped 3 bases from V and 6 bases from J, with 9 bases between. The CDR3 loop is CASSPPMANEQFF. The CDR3 DNA reads TGTGCCAGCTCACCCCCGATGGCCAATGAGCAGTTCTTC.

The chain is built from TRBV19 and TRBJ2-1; TRBD1 matches at 7 bases. This CDR3 contains 16 residues. CDR1 and CDR2 from the germline V gene are LNHDA and SQIVND (reference sequence). Trimming cost V 0 bases and J 7 bases; bases outside gene matches: 9. This CDR3 is CASSIEFTQGVNEQFF. The DNA for the CDR3 is TGTGCCAGTAGTATAGAATTTACGCAGGGGGTGAATGAGCAGTTCTTC. Based on the CDR3 plus reference TRBV19 and TRBJ2-1, the full variable domain is DGGITQSPKYLFRKEGQNVTLSCEQNLNHDAMYWYRQDPGQGLRLIYYSQIVNDFQKGDIAEGYSVSREKKESFPLTVTSAQKNPTAFYLCASSIEFTQGVNEQFFGPGTRLTVL.

V usage is TRBV28 and J usage is TRBJ2-1; the match to TRBD2 covers 9 bases. CDR1 is MDHEN and CDR2 is SYDVKM in the germline V gene. CDR3 size: 18 residues. V was clipped by 6 bases and J by 0 bases; unmatched bases: 12. The DNA for the CDR3 is TGTGCCAGCAGCCGCCTGGTGCGGGGGGGGAGCTCCTACAATGAGCAGTTCTTC. Protein: CASSRLVRGGSSYNEQFF.

The table lists this clone with a count of one. The V and J genes are TRBV9 and TRBJ1-1, with 10 bases identical to TRBD1. Per the germline V gene, CDR1 is SGDLS and CDR2 is YYNGEE. V dropped 7 bases and J dropped 3; count of bases not matched to a gene: 6. The CDR3 sequence is 14 residues long. The CDR3 reads CASSRDRGDTEAFF. The DNA of the CDR3 is TGTGCCAGCTCCCGGGACAGGGGTGACACTGAAGCTTTCTTT.

The CDR3: CASSPRTGRNTIYF. DNA for the CDR3: TGTGCCAGCAGTCCCCGGACAGGGAGAAACACCATATATTTT. V is TRBV6-5 and J is TRBJ1-3; the match to TRBD1 covers 8 bases. CDR1 is MNHEY, CDR2 SVGAGI, per germline. J gave up 5 bases and V 5 bases, and 5 bases lay outside the gene matches. CDR3 length equals 14 residues.

The chain uses TRBV7-3 and TRBJ2-7, with 7 bases that match TRBD1. The CDR3 length is 13 residues. Per germline, CDR1 SGHTA and CDR2 FQGTGA. J was trimmed by 6 bases and V by 3 bases; bases with no gene match: 5. CDR3 nucleotide sequence: TGTGCCAGCAGCTTTGACAGGGAAACCGAGCAGTACTTC. Protein product: CASSFDRETEQYF.

This clone was seen a few times. The V and J genes are TRBV11-2 and TRBJ2-7; a weak D match, TRBD2 (6 bases). Germline-derived CDR1 and CDR2 are SGHAT and FQNNGV. Trimming took 1 base from V and 7 from J, leaving 11 bases between them. The CDR3 length is 13 residues. CDR3 region: CASSLGRGTEQYF. The CDR3 nucleotides are TGTGCCAGCAGCTTAGGTCGCGGGACGGAGCAGTACTTC.

The chain uses TRBV5-1 and TRBJ2-2; 9 bases are shared with TRBD2. Germline V lookup: CDR1 SGHRS, CDR2 YFSETQ. This CDR3 region has 16 residues. Germline trimming cut 4 bases from V and 4 bases from J; bases unmatched to any gene: 8. The CDR3 nucleotides read TGCGCCAGCAGCACGCCGCGCGGGGGGGGCACCGGGGAGCTGTTTTTT. It codes for CASSTPRGGGTGELFF.

This clone was found a few times. The chain carries TRBV28 and TRBJ2-5; no firm D call. From germline, CDR1 is MDHEN and CDR2 SYDVKM. The CDR3 covers 13 residues. V lost 7 bases and J 3 bases, leaving 12 bases between the germline ends. This CDR3 reads CASNLGGEETQYF. CDR3 in DNA: TGTGCCAGCAACCTCGGCGGAGAAGAGACCCAGTACTTC.

This chain links TRBV7-9 with TRBJ1-4; 8 bases agree with TRBD1. Germline CDR1 is SEHNR and CDR2 is FQNEAQ (reference sequence). V was pared by 5 bases and J by 4 bases, with 12 bases of the junction left unmatched. The CDR3 is made up of 17 amino acids. The CDR3 DNA reads as TGTGCCAGCAGCCCATACCCCGGACAGGGCTATAATGAAAAACTGTTTTTT. This gives the protein CASSPYPGQGYNEKLFF.

This clone was counted between two and nine times. The chain uses TRBV6-5 and TRBJ2-1; D perhaps matches TRBD2 (5 bases). Per the germline V gene, CDR1 is MNHEY and CDR2 is SVGAGI. The germline V and J ends were trimmed by 4 bases and 2 bases, with 9 bases remaining between them. This CDR3 has 14 amino acids. The CDR3 sequence: CASSWTSTYNEQFF. CDR3 bases: TGTGCCAGCAGTTGGACTTCCACCTACAATGAGCAGTTCTTC.

CDR3 DNA sequence: TGTGCCAGCAGCTTAGTGGAGGGCGGGGGTTCCTACGAGCAGTACTTC. As protein: CASSLVEGGGSYEQYF. The chain has TRBV7-9 and TRBJ2-7; the match to TRBD2 covers 7 bases. From germline, CDR1 is SEHNR and CDR2 FQNEAQ (reference sequence). The V gene end was trimmed by 1 base and the J gene end by 1 base; junction bases not matched to a gene: 7. The length of the CDR3 is 16 residues.

This chain uses TRBV12-1 with TRBJ1-4. TRBV12-1 is deemed a pseudogene. There are 16 residues in the CDR3. The CDR3 sequence is CASSFGLPGTNEKLFF. The CDR3 coding sequence is TGTGCCAGCAGCTTCGGACTCCCCGGGACTAATGAAAAACTGTTTTTT.

The chain's CDR3 is CATSRDKLEQFF. In DNA, the CDR3 is TGTGCCACCAGCAGAGATAAGCTTGAGCAGTTCTTC. The gene calls are TRBV15 and TRBJ2-1, with D unclear. V dropped 0 bases and J dropped 9 bases, with 6 bases sitting between them. Germline CDR1 and CDR2: LNHNV and YYDKDF (reference sequence). This CDR3 contains 12 residues.